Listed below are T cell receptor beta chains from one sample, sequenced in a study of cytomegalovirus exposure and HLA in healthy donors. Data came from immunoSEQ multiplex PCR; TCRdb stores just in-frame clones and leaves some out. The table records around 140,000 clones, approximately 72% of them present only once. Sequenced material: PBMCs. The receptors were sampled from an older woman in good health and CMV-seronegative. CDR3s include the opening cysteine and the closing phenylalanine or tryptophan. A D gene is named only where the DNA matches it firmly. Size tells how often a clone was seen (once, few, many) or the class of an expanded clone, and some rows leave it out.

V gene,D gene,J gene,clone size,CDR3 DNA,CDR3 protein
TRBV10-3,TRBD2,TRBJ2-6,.,TGTGCCTCATCAGGACTAGCGGGAGCTGGGGCCAACGTCCTGACTTTC,CASSGLAGAGANVLTF
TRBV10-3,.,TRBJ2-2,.,TGTGCCGCCACTTCACTTTCAAGCACCGGGGAGCTGTTTTTT,CAATSLSSTGELFF
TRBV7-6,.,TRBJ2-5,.,TGTGCCAGCAGCTCCGATCAGGGTTGGGGGCGGGAGACCCAGTACTTC,CASSSDQGWGRETQYF
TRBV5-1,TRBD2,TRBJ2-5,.,TGCGCCAGCAGCTTGGCCCGGACTAGCGGAGAGACCCAGTACTTC,CASSLARTSGETQYF
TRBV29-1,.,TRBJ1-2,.,TGCAGCGTGACACAGGATCTTTCCTATGGCTACACCTTC,CSVTQDLSYGYTF
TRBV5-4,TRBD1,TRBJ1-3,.,TGTGCCAGCAGCTACGGACAGGGGACTGGAAACACCATATATTTT,CASSYGQGTGNTIYF
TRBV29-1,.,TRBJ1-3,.,TGCAGCGTCGTCACGACAGGTTTCTCTGGAAACACCATATATTTT,CSVVTTGFSGNTIYF
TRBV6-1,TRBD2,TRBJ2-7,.,TGTGCCAGCGGCGGGCTAGCGGACTCCTACGAGCAGTACTTC,CASGGLADSYEQYF
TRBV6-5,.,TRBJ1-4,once,TGTGCCAGCAGTTACTCCCGGGCGGGCGAAAAACTGTTTTTT,CASSYSRAGEKLFF
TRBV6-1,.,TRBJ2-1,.,TGTGCCAGCAGTGCGGGACTCGTCACCTACAATGAGCAGTTCTTC,CASSAGLVTYNEQFF
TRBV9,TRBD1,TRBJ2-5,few,TGTGCCAGCAGCCCTTGGGACAGCCTACAAGAGACCCAGTACTTC,CASSPWDSLQETQYF
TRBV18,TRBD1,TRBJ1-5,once,TGTGCCAGCTCACGGACAGGAGGGGCACGCAATCAGCCCCAGCATTTT,CASSRTGGARNQPQHF
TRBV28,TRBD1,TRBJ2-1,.,TGTGCCAGCAGTCCGGCCGGGACAGGGACCTACAATGAGCAGTTCTTC,CASSPAGTGTYNEQFF
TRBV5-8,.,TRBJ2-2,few,TGTGCCAGCAGCTTTCAGGGATCTGCCACCGGGGAGCTGTTTTTT,CASSFQGSATGELFF
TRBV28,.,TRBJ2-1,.,TGTGCCAGCAGCGAGACAGTCAGCTCCTACAATGAGCAGTTCTTC,CASSETVSSYNEQFF
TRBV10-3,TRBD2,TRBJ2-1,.,TGTGCCATCAGGACTAGCGGGAACTACAATGAGCAGTTCTTC,CAIRTSGNYNEQFF
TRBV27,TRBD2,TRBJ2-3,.,TGTGCCAGCAGTCCTCGCCGGGGGGGCCGGGATACGCAGTATTTT,CASSPRRGGRDTQYF
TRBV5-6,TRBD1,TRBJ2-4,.,TGTGCCAGCAGCTCCAGGGGGTACAAAAACATTCAGTACTTC,CASSSRGYKNIQYF
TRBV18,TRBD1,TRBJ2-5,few,TGTGCCAGCTCACCCCGACAGGGGGTGTACCAAGAGACCCAGTACTTC,CASSPRQGVYQETQYF
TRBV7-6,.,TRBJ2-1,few,TGTGCCAGCAGCTCCCAGCGGGATGAGCAGTTCTTC,CASSSQRDEQFF
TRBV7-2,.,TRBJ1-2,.,TGTGCCAGCAGCTCCACCCGTGGGTACAGTAGCTATGGCTACACCTTC,CASSSTRGYSSYGYTF
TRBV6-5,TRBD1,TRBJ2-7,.,TGTGCCAGCAGCCAGACAGGGACCTACGAGCAGTACTTC,CASSQTGTYEQYF
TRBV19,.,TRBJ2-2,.,TGTGCCAGTAGTATCGGGGAGTACACCGGGGAGCTGTTTTTT,CASSIGEYTGELFF